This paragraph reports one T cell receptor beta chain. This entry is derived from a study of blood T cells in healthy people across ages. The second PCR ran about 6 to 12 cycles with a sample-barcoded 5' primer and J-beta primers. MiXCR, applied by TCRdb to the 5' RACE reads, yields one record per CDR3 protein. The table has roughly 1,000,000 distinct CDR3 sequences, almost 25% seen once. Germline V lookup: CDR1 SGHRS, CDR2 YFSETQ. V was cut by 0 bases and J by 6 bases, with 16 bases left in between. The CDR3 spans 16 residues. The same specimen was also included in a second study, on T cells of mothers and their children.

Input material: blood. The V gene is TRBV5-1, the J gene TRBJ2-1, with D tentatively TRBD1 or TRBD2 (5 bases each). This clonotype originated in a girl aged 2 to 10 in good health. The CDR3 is CASSLGGSGNPNEQFF. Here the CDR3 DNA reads TGCGCCAGCAGCTTGGGGGGGTCGGGAAACCCCAATGAGCAGTTCTTC.